This T cell receptor beta chain was recorded in a study of vaccination and CD4 T cells after COVID-19. The CDR3 spans 13 residues. Germline CDR1 SGHNT, CDR2 YYREEE (reference sequence). V lost 5 bases and J 3 bases, leaving 11 bases between the germline ends. As regards this clonotype: Its antigen remains unidentified.

The Oncomine TCR Beta short-read assay was what sequenced the DNA obtained from cultured CD4+ T cells. In TCRdb, the PCR reads were re-called with MiXCR into one record per CDR3 protein. In the table there are just under 20,000 distinct CDR3 sequences, about 51% of which are singletons. Treatment given: 10-day PBMC culture with coronavirus spike peptide pools or control peptides (ViraFEST assay). For ViraFEST, peptide pools expanded antigen-specific T cells, after which the TCRs were sequenced. After being plated at under 2.5 million per well, PBMCs were cultured with about 9.1 IU/ml IL-2 and around 9.3 ug/ml peptide pools.

The source material was CD4+ T cells from blood, cultured in vitro. The chain recombines TRBV5-4 with TRBJ2-5, with D possibly TRBD2 on 6 matching bases. This receptor was obtained from a human donor who had recovered from COVID-19. This chain's CDR3 is CASSPWGEETQYF. CDR3 nucleotides: TGTGCCAGCAGTCCCTGGGGGGAAGAGACCCAGTACTTC.